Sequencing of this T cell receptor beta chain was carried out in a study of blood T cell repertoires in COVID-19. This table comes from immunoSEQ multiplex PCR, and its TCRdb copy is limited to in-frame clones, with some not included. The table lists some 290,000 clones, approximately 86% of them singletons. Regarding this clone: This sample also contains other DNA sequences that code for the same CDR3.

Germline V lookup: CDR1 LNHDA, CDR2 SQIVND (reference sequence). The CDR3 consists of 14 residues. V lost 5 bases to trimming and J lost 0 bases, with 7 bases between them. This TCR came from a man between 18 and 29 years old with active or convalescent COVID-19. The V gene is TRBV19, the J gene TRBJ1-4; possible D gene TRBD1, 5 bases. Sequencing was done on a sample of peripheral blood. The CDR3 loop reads CASSGGATNEKLFF. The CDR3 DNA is TGTGCCAGTAGTGGGGGGGCAACTAATGAAAAACTGTTTTTT.